The source of this T cell receptor beta chain is a study of OX40 agonist ivuxolimab in advanced cancers. Study details: Patients were treated with ivuxolimab, an agonistic anti-OX40 (CD134) antibody. Patients assigned to dose escalation were diagnosed with hepatocellular carcinoma, melanoma, renal cell or head and neck cancer. Overall study results and limits: Mean expanded clone counts were higher in CD8+ than CD4+ T cells.

The protocol was immunoSEQ multiplex PCR, while the TCRdb copy is restricted to in-frame clones and leaves out a portion. The sample yields approximately 89,000 clones, more than 75% seen once. Regarding this clone: Its antigen is unknown.

Germline CDR1 and CDR2: GTSNPN and SVGIG (reference sequence). V shed 2 bases, J shed 3 bases, and the junction held 6 bases outside the gene matches. This CDR3 contains 14 residues. The sequence came from an adult with an advanced solid tumor such as melanoma, head and neck, liver or kidney cancer. The sample consisted of CD4+ or CD8+ T cells sorted from blood, taken in a trial of the OX40 agonist ivuxolimab. This rearrangement joins TRBV30 to TRBJ1-2; TRBD1 agrees at 7 bases. The CDR3 reads CAWSHSDRDYGYTF. In DNA, the CDR3 is TGTGCCTGGAGTCATTCCGACAGGGACTATGGCTACACCTTC.